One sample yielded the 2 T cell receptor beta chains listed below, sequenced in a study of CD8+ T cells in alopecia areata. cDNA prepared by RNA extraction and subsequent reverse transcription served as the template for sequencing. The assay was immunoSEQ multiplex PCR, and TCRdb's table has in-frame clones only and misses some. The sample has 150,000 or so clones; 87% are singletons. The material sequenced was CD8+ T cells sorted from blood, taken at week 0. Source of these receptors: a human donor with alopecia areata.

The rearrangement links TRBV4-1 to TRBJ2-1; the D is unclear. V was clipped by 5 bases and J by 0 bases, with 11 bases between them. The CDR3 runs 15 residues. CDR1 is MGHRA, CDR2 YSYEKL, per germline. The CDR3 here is CASSVRPSSYNEQFF. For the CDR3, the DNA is TGCGCCAGCAGCGTCCGGCCTAGCTCCTACAATGAGCAGTTCTTC.

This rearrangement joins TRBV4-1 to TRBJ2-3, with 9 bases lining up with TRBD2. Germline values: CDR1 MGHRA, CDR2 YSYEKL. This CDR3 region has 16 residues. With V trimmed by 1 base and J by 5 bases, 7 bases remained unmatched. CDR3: CASSQAGVAGEDTQYF. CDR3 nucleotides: TGCGCCAGCAGCCAAGCGGGGGTAGCGGGGGAAGATACGCAGTATTTT.